This entry concerns a single TCR beta chain. No antigen is known for it. Per-base qualities were not stored, and no clone one base away is much larger. Library prep was done by the immunoSEQ multiplex PCR assay. For the multiplex PCR, a mixture combining 60 forward primers for TCR Vbeta segments and 13 reverse primers for TCR Jbeta segments was used. The CDR3 region of rearranged TCR beta genes was amplified from genomic DNA by a multiplex PCR assay. The amplified TCR beta libraries were sequenced on the Illumina HiSeq System as 87-base-pair reads. From the authors' description of their analysis: A later analysis tallied 75 million to 95 million unique TCR beta chains across the 666 repertoires, and some 10 million of those chains were shared by two or more donors. A nearest-neighbor algorithm error-corrected the raw reads and collapsed the reads into unique sequences, merging closely related sequences to remove PCR and sequencing errors. CDR3 sequences were aligned to IMGT reference sequences to assign V, D and J gene segments. For a sequence to be retained, at least a six-nucleotide match to both a V gene segment and a J gene segment was required. A rearrangement counted as productive if the CDR3 had no stop codons and remained in frame with V and J, and every other rearrangement counted as non-productive. CDR3 was defined by IMGT convention, running from the second conserved V-encoded cysteine to the conserved J-encoded phenylalanine. The earlier analysis of about 640 of the donors excluded any sequence lacking an unambiguous match to a single V gene segment. An earlier analysis of approximately 590 of the donors classified V segments as functional when productive rearrangements were above 56.7% and as segregating when the standard deviation between donors was above 5%. A statistical classification framework was developed to diagnose cytomegalovirus status using the catalog of TCR beta chain sequences. A later analysis assigned V and J genes by comparing TCR nucleotide sequences with IMGT/GENE-DB human TR gene sequences. In a later analysis, CDR3 sequences and most-parsimonious VDJ recombination scenarios were assigned using the TCRdist pipeline. A later analysis defined each TCR beta chain by its CDR3 amino acid sequence plus V-gene family, and excluded reads lacking a unique V-gene family. A later analysis removed several hundred highly shared, low-generation-probability nucleotide sequences to deal with suspected cross-contamination and a sequencing artifact. In a later analysis, a clonal expansion index was calculated for each public chain from normalized within-repertoire ranks of inferred template counts. Generation probabilities in a later analysis came from a VDJ recombination model fitted to out-of-frame rearrangements, and those results were checked against IGoR. In a later analysis, TCR-TCR, TCR-HLA and TCR-CMV co-occurrence was scored with hypergeometric tests, and a repertoire-size bias correction was applied to TCR pairs. A later analysis estimated false discovery rates by permuting HLA or CMV assignments 20 times. In a later analysis, co-occurring TCRs were grouped using DBSCAN, with TCRdist sequence similarity added in when clustering inside HLA-allele-positive subsets. For co-occurrence clustering, repertoires with fewer than 30,000 or more than 120,000 public chains were excluded, along with a handful of repertoires with anomalous nucleotide sharing. TCRdb mirrors the immuneACCESS table, restricted to in-frame sequences. Some clones are absent from its copies; in checked studies, under half trace to an unresolved V gene, and the reason for the others is unknown. V, J and clone size are taken as reported in that table, and D and trimming were inferred from the DNA itself. The sample profile shows approximately 150,000 clones; 80% of them were found once. In total, the top ten clones hold approximately 9.8% of the sample.

The entry originates in a study of cytomegalovirus exposure and HLA in healthy donors listed by TCRdb under 2017. A note on the overall study: In an earlier analysis of approximately 640 of the donors, less than 350 Gb of sequence data and approximately 100 million unique TCR beta sequences from 150 million to 200 million T cells were reported. Roughly 310 gigabases of sequencing data and tens of millions of unique TCR sequences were included in an early release covering roughly 700 HLA-typed donors. The genetic ancestry cluster associated with self-reported Caucasian donors included 81% of the approximately 430 genotyped donors. The study was designed to test whether signatures of past pathogen exposure could be identified by cataloging public T cell receptors. The study used immunosequencing to profile the T cell repertoires of approximately 690 subjects and linked those repertoires to cytomegalovirus serostatus. A separate validation cohort of 90 to 150 different subjects was used in addition to the approximately 700-subject first cohort. To predict cytomegalovirus infection status, the study brought together high-throughput TCR immunosequencing, statistical association of individual TCRs with disease status, and machine learning. To study patterns of TCR occurrence, a later analysis re-analyzed previously published TCR beta repertoires from around 700 donors and added high-resolution HLA genotyping. Rather than drawing on any new phenotypic data, the later analysis identified candidate immune exposures from TCR beta sequences and the way those sequences occurred across donors. An earlier analysis of 587 of the donors used high-throughput TCR beta sequencing to judge whether each TCR beta V gene segment behaved as functional or pseudogenic. Donor age, sex, ethnicity and CMV serostatus were compiled alongside the repertoire data. Genome-wide SNP genotypes for about 65% of the roughly 700 donors were used in a later genetic analysis, which treated that subset as a discovery cohort. Every repertoire in the discovery cohort had been generated on one and the same sequencing platform. HLA typing covered class I and class II loci at four-digit resolution. Typing coverage differed by locus: A, B, C, DRB1 and DQB1 were typed in about 629-630 donors, DQA1 in about 500, DPA1 in roughly 590, and DPB1 in 400 to 490. About five DR-DQ haplotypes were handled as single units for association and clustering, since linkage in the cohort was strong. Across 300 to 500 genotyped donors of the cohort, an average of 235,054 unique TCR beta nucleotide sequences per donor were sequenced, and approximately 17% of those sequences were non-productive. Results and caveats for the whole study, not just this receptor: In an earlier analysis of around 600 of the donors, most TCR beta V segments were observed in productive rearrangements about 87% or about 30% of the time, broadly matching IMGT annotations. HLA typing was unavailable for some donors at each locus, so association tests used only the typed subset. A later analysis reported that several top co-occurrence clusters appeared linked to parvovirus B19, influenza, CMV and Epstein-Barr virus. Across donors, most TCR sequences were observed very rarely, whereas some public TCRs were present in many individuals. A later genetic analysis reported fewer N-insertions in productive TCRs among donors in an Asian-associated ancestry cluster than the roughly 700-donor mean. CMV serostatus was the only immune exposure information available for the cohort. The classifier was reported to diagnose cytomegalovirus status with high specificity and sensitivity in both the original cohort and the validation cohort. Most CMV-associated TCR beta chains appeared to be HLA-restricted in a later analysis, and the HLA associations seemed to be driven largely by CMV exposure. Because the 87-base-pair reads could not distinguish some IMGT-functional V segments, including TRBV6-2 and TRBV6-3, those segments were excluded. A later genetic analysis associated a missense DCLRE1C variant with V-gene and J-gene trimming of TCR beta chains, and an independent cohort replicated the association. The presence/absence analyses assumed that sequencing depth was roughly uniform across donors, and that assumption may not be true. A cluster of highly shared sequence variants was judged likely to be a technical artifact of the sequencing pipeline. In a later analysis, over 15,000 TCR beta sequences were associated with specific HLA alleles at a false discovery rate of 0.05. A further reported finding was that TCR beta sequences accurately predicted the HLA-A and HLA-B alleles for most subjects in the first cohort. According to the authors, the approach could potentially be generalized to other disease states and immunological phenotypes. Only TCR beta chains were sequenced in this cohort, and the absence of alpha or paired-chain data limited detectable features. Because counts were too low, around 18 rarely observed V segments, including chromosome 9 orphons, were left out of the earlier analysis of some 600 of the donors. Correlated functional status among segregating V segments might reflect linkage disequilibrium, but an unknown experimental factor could not be ruled out. In a later analysis, HLA-associated TCR beta chains were found to be more clonally expanded and to have lower generation probabilities than equally common non-associated chains. The study listed 150 to 200 TCR beta chains as associated with cytomegalovirus. In a later analysis, TCR association rates were found to vary across HLA loci, with the most associated TCRs seen for DRB1 alleles and the fewest for HLA-C alleles. When HLA alleles, especially DR and DQ, strongly co-occurred, TCR associations were difficult to assign to individual alleles. In vitro tests confirmed that a few of the cytomegalovirus-associated TCR beta chains recognize cytomegalovirus antigens.

From cysteine to phenylalanine, the CDR3 is 11 amino acids long. Only the CDR3 portion is preserved as DNA: 33 bases, with reading frame beginning at the first base. V lost 6 bases and J lost 6 bases; the stretch between them is 6 bases long. The germline V gene encodes CDR1 MDHEN and CDR2 SYDVKM. The cohort was made up of hundreds of healthy bone marrow donors. All cohort members were sampled while nominally healthy, although unrecorded immune exposures were likely present. The donor was CMV seropositive and was included in the group of 270 or so seropositive cohort members. A peripheral blood sample was provided by each donor, and peripheral blood mononuclear cells were used for TCR beta sequencing. The Qiagen DNeasy Blood Extraction Kit was used to extract genomic DNA from the blood cell samples.

The chain couples TRBV28 to TRBJ1-5, with no reliable assignment of the D segment. The sequenced sample consisted of PBMCs. The TCR was taken from a man aged 18 to 35 in good health and CMV-seropositive. The CDR3 in this case is CASSVAQPQHF. The DNA is as follows: TGTGCCAGCAGCGTGGCTCAGCCCCAGCATTTT.